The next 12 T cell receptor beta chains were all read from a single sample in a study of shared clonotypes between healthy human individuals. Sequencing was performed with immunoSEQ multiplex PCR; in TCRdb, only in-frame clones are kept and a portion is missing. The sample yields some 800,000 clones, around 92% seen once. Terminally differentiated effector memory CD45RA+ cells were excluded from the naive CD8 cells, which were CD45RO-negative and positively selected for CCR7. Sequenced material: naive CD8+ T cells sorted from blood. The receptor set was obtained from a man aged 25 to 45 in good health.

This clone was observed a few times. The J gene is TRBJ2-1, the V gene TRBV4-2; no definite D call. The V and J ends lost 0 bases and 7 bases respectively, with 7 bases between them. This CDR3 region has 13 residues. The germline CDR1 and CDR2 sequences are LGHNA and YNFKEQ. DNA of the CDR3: TGTGCCAGCAGCCAAGAGAACGAGAATGAGCAGTTCTTC. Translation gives CASSQENENEQFF.

This CDR3 reads CASSLSALLNYEQFF. CDR3 in DNA: TGTGCCAGCAGTTTATCAGCGTTATTAAATTATGAGCAGTTCTTC. The chain joins TRBV27 to TRBJ2-1; no clear D. CDR3 length: 15 amino acids. CDR1 is MNHEY and CDR2 is SMNVEV in the germline V gene (reference sequence). The ends were cut back, 0 bases at V and 8 bases at J, with 14 bases in the middle.

Here the CDR3 reads CASSSTGPTEAFF. In nucleotides, the CDR3 is TGTGCCAGCAGTTCGACAGGGCCCACTGAAGCTTTCTTT. The chain couples TRBV27 to TRBJ1-1, with TRBD1 matching over 7 bases. This CDR3 has 13 amino acids. Germline CDR1 MNHEY, CDR2 SMNVEV (reference sequence). Trimming cost V 4 bases and J 4 bases; bases outside gene matches: 3.

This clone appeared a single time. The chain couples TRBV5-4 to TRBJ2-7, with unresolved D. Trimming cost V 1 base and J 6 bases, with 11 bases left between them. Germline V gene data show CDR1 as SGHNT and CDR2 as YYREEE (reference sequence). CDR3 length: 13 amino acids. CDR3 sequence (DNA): TGTGCCAGCAGCTTGTGGGCTCTACCCGAGCAGTACTTC. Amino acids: CASSLWALPEQYF.

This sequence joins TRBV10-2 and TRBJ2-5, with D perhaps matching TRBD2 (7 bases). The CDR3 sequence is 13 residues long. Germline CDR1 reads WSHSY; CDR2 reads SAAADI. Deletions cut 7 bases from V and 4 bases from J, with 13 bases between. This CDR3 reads CASKSRGGETQYF. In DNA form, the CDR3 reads TGCGCCAGCAAGTCTAGGGGGGGAGAGACCCAGTACTTC.

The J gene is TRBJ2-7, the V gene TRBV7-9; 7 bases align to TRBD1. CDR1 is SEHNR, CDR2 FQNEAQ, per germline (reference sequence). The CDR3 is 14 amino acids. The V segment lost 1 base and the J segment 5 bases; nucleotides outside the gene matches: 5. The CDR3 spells CASSLDRGDDEQYF. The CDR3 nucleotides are TGTGCCAGCAGCTTAGACAGGGGTGATGACGAGCAGTACTTC.

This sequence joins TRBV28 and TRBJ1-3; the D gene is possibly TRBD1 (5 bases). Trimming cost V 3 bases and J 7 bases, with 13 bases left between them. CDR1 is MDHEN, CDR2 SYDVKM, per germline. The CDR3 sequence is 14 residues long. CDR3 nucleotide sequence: TGTGCCAGCAGTTTTATGGGACCTAGGAACACCATATATTTT. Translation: CASSFMGPRNTIYF.

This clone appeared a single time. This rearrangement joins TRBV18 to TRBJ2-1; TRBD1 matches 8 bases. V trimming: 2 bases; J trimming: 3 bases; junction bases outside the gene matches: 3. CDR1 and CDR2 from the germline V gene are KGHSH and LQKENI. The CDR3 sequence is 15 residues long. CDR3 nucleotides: TGTGCCAGCTCACCAGTTGACAGGGGCTACAATGAGCAGTTCTTC. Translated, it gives CASSPVDRGYNEQFF.

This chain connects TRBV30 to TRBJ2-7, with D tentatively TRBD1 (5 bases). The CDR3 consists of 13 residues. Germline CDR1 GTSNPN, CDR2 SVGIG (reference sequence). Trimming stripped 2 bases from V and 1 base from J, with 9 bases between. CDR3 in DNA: TGTGCCTGGAGTCTGGGGCAATCCTACGAGCAGTACTTC. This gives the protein CAWSLGQSYEQYF. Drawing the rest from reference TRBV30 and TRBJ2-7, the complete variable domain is SQTIHQWPATLVQPVGSPLSLECTVEGTSNPNLYWYRQAAGRGLQLLFYSVGIGQISSEVPQNLSASRPQDRQFILSSKKLLLSDSGFYLCAWSLGQSYEQYFGPGTRLTVT.

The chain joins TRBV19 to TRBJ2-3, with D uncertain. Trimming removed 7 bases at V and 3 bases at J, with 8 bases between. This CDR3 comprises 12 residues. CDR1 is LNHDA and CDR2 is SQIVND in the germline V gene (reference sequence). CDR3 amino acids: CASNGRTDTQYF. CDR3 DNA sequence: TGTGCCAGTAACGGACGAACAGATACGCAGTATTTT. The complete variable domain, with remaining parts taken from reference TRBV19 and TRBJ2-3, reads DGGITQSPKYLFRKEGQNVTLSCEQNLNHDAMYWYRQDPGQGLRLIYYSQIVNDFQKGDIAEGYSVSREKKESFPLTVTSAQKNPTAFYLCASNGRTDTQYFGPGTRLTVL.

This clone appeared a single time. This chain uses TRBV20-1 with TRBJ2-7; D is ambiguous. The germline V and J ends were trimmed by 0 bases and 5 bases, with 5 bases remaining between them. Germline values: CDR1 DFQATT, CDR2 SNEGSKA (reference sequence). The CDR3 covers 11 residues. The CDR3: CSARDGNEQYF. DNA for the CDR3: TGCAGTGCTAGAGATGGGAACGAGCAGTACTTC.

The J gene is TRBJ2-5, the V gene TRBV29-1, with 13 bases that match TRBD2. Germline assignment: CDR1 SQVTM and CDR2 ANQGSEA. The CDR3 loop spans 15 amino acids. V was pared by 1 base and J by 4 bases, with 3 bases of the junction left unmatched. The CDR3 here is CSVEVRLAGGETQYF. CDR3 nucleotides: TGCAGCGTTGAAGTACGACTAGCGGGGGGAGAGACCCAGTACTTC.